The source of this T cell receptor (beta chain) is a study of OX40 agonist ivuxolimab in advanced cancers. About the study: Three patients got partial responses; one had hepatocellular carcinoma and two had cutaneous melanoma. Broader study findings: Expanded peripheral T cells had an undetermined antigen specificity.

Using immunoSEQ multiplex PCR, the repertoire was profiled, and TCRdb retains in-frame clones only, with some absent. The sample gives 100,000 or so clones, 86% of which show up once; around 5.2% is in the top ten. This clone was observed once. The antigen is undetermined. The CDR3 sequence is 14 residues long. Germline lookup yields CDR1 PRHDT and CDR2 FYEKMQ (reference sequence). The J segment lost 9 bases and the V segment lost 7 bases, leaving 10 bases of the junction unmatched. The V and J genes are TRBV13 and TRBJ2-2; 8 nucleotides agree with TRBD2. The sample was CD4+ or CD8+ T cells sorted from blood, taken in a trial of the OX40 agonist ivuxolimab. This sequence originates from an adult with an advanced solid tumor such as melanoma, head and neck, liver or kidney cancer. The CDR3 DNA is TGTGCCAGCACCCTAGCGGGTGAAGGCAGGGAGCTGTTTTTT. Its translation is CASTLAGEGRELFF.